The sequence of this TCR beta chain was determined in a study of blood T cell repertoires in COVID-19. The CDR3 is made up of 16 amino acids. Per the germline V gene, CDR1 is SGHRS and CDR2 is YFSETQ. With 5 bases clipped from V and 1 base from J, the junction kept 5 bases outside the gene matches. Methods used by the authors: Estimated nucleated cell counts came from reference gene primer amplification. Sequencing used immunoSEQ multiplex PCR; TCRdb keeps in-frame clones, though not all of them. V and J calls and clone size come straight from that table; D and trimming were deduced from the DNA. Among around 70,000 clones listed, over 80% were seen once.

Sample: peripheral blood. This chain uses TRBV5-1 with TRBJ2-3; 12 bases agree with TRBD2. This receptor was obtained from a human donor in a cohort sampled during active COVID-19. The CDR3 is CASRPLAGGGTDTQYF. In nucleotides, the CDR3 is TGCGCCAGCAGACCCCTAGCGGGGGGGGGCACAGATACGCAGTATTTT.